This TCR beta chain was sequenced during a study of molecular identifiers for immune sequencing clone quantification. After removal of 0 bases from V and 2 bases from J, the junction contained 12 bases not matched to a gene. Germline lookup yields CDR1 GTSNPN and CDR2 SVGIG (reference sequence). CDR3 length equals 17 residues. Points from the study as a whole: Clonotypes surpassing 20 RNA copies contained over 98% of effector molecules, versus under 1% in naive cells.

The use of previously described methods and listed TCR primers produced the bulk TCR libraries. One entry per CDR3 protein, called by TCRdb with MiXCR from the PCR reads. The sample holds hundreds of thousands of distinct CDR3 sequences, approximately 24% seen once. Using a CD8+CD4-CCR7+CD45RA+ phenotype, naive CD8 T cells were sorted. Concerning this clonotype itself: Its antigen is not identified.

The clonotype originates from a human donor in good health. Some libraries in this study had Jurkat cell RNA spiked in. Material: naive CD8+ T cells from blood, with Jurkat cell RNA spiked in. Subset denoted: FACS-sorted CD8+CD4-CCR7+CD45RA+ naive T cells. This chain connects TRBV30 to TRBJ2-7; 8 positions agree with TRBD2. The CDR3: CAWSVAGWGGRPYEQYF. The CDR3 bases are TGTGCCTGGAGTGTGGCAGGCTGGGGCGGGAGGCCCTACGAGCAGTACTTC. Full variable domain (remainder filled in from reference TRBV30 and TRBJ2-7): SQTIHQWPATLVQPVGSPLSLECTVEGTSNPNLYWYRQAAGRGLQLLFYSVGIGQISSEVPQNLSASRPQDRQFILSSKKLLLSDSGFYLCAWSVAGWGGRPYEQYFGPGTRLTVT.